Listed below are T cell receptor beta chains from one sample, sequenced in a study of cytomegalovirus exposure and HLA in healthy donors. The repertoire was sequenced with immunoSEQ multiplex PCR; TCRdb's copy has only in-frame clones and lacks some. The sample shows about 110,000 clones, around 90% of them seen only once. Source material: PBMCs. All receptors derive from a woman in her late teens or twenties in good health and CMV-seropositive. The conserved cysteine and the conserved F or W are not part of the CDR3 here. Fields, in order: V gene, CDR3 protein.

TRBV9 | ASSPHLGGGTV
TRBV28 | ASTASGGDTQY
TRBV6-1 | ASSEGTSGADTQY
TRBV28 | ASSLRGGNTIY
TRBV7-9 | ASSLLKSSGNTIY
TRBV6-1 | ASSATVNTEAF
TRBV7-9 | ASSSRTGLNTGELF
TRBV19 | ASSIGPGHGGSYT
TRBV19 | ASSRGQPATGELF
TRBV28 | ASRIDRGDGYT
TRBV7-7 | ASSIGPGTRNTGELF
TRBV6-1 | ASSEARGGSEKLF
TRBV28 | ASSFVQAHSPLH
TRBV6-6 | ASSKGTDTQY
TRBV28 | ASSWGDRAAGPQH
TRBV28 | ASSYSSTGELF
TRBV19 | ASTYQIGTGGDTEAF
TRBV9 | ASSVPSTGVNTEAF
TRBV6-1 | ASIRPGGYEQY
TRBV29-1 | SVSLAGGTDTQY
TRBV28 | ASSSRGGDEKLF
TRBV2 | ASSATSGNEQF
TRBV9 | ASSDRDGSSGNTIY
TRBV19 | ASSTTGRYGYT
TRBV7-6 | ASSLVSGGISGNTIY
TRBV27 | ASSSPGSSREDTGELF
TRBV6-6 | ASSYSGRMNTEAF
TRBV28 | ASSPRGGALGYT
TRBV11-2 | ASSLGGAKDGYT
TRBV28 | ASRSGANTGELF
TRBV18 | ASSPISGTGIAYEQY
TRBV6-6 | AYRGQANTEAF
TRBV29-1 | SVRGGPGNQPQH
TRBV6-5 | ASSYQGTVGNTIY
TRBV7-9 | ASSSIPGQGVNEQF
TRBV19 | ASSSTGLAGGLIPPLGGELF
TRBV28 | ASVDRAPTPYEQY
TRBV7-9 | ASSSDQGASYEQY
TRBV4-1 | ASSQETGSSGANVLT
TRBV6-1 | ASSETGKTDTQY
TRBV5-5 | ASSAAGGYYNEQF
TRBV4-1 | ASSQAGTGELYEQY
TRBV9 | ASSQFDRVGYT
TRBV10-1 | ASSVRVNTEAF
TRBV5-4 | ASSIQGSSGNTIY
TRBV29-1 | SVRRDGTDTQY
TRBV9 | ASSVQGGHGYT
TRBV28 | ASSPTENTGELF